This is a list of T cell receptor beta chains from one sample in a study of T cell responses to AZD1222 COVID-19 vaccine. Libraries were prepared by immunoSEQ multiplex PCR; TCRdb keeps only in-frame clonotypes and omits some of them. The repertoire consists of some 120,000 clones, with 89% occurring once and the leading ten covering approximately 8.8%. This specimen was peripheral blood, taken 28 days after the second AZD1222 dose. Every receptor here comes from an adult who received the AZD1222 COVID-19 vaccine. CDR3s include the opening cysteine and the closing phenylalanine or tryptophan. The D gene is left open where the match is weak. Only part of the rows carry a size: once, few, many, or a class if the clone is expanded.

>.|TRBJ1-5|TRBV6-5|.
TGTGCCAGCAGTTACTCAAAGGATCAGCCCCAGCATTTT
CASSYSKDQPQHF
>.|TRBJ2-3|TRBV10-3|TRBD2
TGTGCCATCAGCCGGGGACTACGGTTGGCCGCCGATACGCAGTATTTT
CAISRGLRLAADTQYF
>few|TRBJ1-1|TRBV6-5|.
TGTGCCAGCAGTTACTCGCCCCCTAAGACTGGCACTGAAGCTTTCTTT
CASSYSPPKTGTEAFF
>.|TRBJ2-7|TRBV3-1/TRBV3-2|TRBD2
TGTGCCAGCAGCCCAGCGGGAGTCCAAACCTACGAGCAGTACTTC
CASSPAGVQTYEQYF
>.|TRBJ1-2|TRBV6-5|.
TGTGCCAGCAGTTACGACAGGAACTATGGCTACACCTTC
CASSYDRNYGYTF
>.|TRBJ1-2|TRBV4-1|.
TGCGCCAGCAGCCAAGAGTCCCGGTATGGCTACACCTTC
CASSQESRYGYTF
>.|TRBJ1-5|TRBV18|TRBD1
TGTGCCAGCTCACCACCGGGGACAGGGCGAAATCAGCCCCAGCATTTT
CASSPPGTGRNQPQHF
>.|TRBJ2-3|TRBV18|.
TGTGCCAGCTCGGGGGAGAGAATAGTAACAGATACGCAGTATTTT
CASSGERIVTDTQYF
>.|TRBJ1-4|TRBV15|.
TGTGCCACCAGCAGAGGCGGACAGCCCGCTAATGAAAAACTGTTTTTT
CATSRGGQPANEKLFF
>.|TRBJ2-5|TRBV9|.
TGTGCCAGCAGCGTAGCTGGAGGGGGGAGACAAGAGACCCAGTACTTC
CASSVAGGGRQETQYF
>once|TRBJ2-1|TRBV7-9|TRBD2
TGTGCCAGCAGCTTTGCGGGGGGATACAATGAGCAGTTCTTC
CASSFAGGYNEQFF
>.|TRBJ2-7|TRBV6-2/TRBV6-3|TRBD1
TGTGCCAGCAGTTATAGGGACAGGAGTTTCGACGAGCAGTACTTC
CASSYRDRSFDEQYF
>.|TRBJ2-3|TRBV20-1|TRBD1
TGCAGTGCTAGTCCGGGACAGGGCGCAGATACGCAGTATTTT
CSASPGQGADTQYF
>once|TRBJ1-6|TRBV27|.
TGTGCCAGCAGTTTTCGGCCCAGCTCCTATAATTCACCCCTCCACTTT
CASSFRPSSYNSPLHF
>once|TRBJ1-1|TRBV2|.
TGTGCCAGCACCCGAGTGACAGTGGCCTTTACTGAAGCTTTCTTT
CASTRVTVAFTEAFF
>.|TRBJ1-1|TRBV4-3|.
TGCGCCAGCAGCCGCTCAAGGGGATCTGAAGCTTTCTTT
CASSRSRGSEAFF
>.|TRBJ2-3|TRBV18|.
TGTGCCAGCTCACCGGGGATAGGGGATACGCAGTATTTT
CASSPGIGDTQYF
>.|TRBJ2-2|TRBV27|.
TGTGCCAGCAGCCCTAACACCGGGGAGCTGTTTTTT
CASSPNTGELFF
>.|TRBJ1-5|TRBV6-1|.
TGTGCCAGCAGTGAACTAGGGGACACCAATCAGCCCCAGCATTTT
CASSELGDTNQPQHF
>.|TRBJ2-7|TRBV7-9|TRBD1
TGTGCCAGCAGCCGAGTGGGGTCCGGGACAGGACACTACGAGCAGTACTTC
CASSRVGSGTGHYEQYF
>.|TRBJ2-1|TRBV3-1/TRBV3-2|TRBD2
TGTGCCAGCAGCCACCAGCGGGATAGTAATGAGCAGTTCTTC
CASSHQRDSNEQFF
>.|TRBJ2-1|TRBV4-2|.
TGTGCCAGCAGCCAAGCTTCAGCGGAGTCCTACAATGAGCAGTTCTTC
CASSQASAESYNEQFF
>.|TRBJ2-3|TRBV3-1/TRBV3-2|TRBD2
TGTGCCAGCAGACCCCTTGGGACTAGCGGGAGTACAGATACGCAGTATTTT
CASRPLGTSGSTDTQYF
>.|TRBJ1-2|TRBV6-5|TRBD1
TGTGCCAGCACCCCAACAGGGGAGGTGGGCTATGGCTACACCTTC
CASTPTGEVGYGYTF
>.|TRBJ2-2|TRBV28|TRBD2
TGTGCCAGCAGTTTGCAAAGCGGGGGTAGCGGGGAGCTGTTTTTT
CASSLQSGGSGELFF
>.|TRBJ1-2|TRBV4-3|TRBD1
TGCGCCAGCAGCCAAGAAGACAGGGTGTACTATGGCTACACCTTC
CASSQEDRVYYGYTF
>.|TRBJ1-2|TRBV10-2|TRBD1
TGCGCCAGCAACCCGGGACAGGGGGCTAACTATGGCTACACCTTC
CASNPGQGANYGYTF
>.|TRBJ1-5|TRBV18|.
TGTGCCAGCTCACACAGGGATCAGCCCCAGCATTTT
CASSHRDQPQHF
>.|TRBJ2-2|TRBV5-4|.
TGTGCCAGCAGCTCCGCGAACACCGGGGAGCTGTTTTTT
CASSSANTGELFF
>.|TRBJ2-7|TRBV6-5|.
TGTGCCAGCAGTCCCCTCCCTCAAGAACCCTACGAGCAGTACTTC
CASSPLPQEPYEQYF
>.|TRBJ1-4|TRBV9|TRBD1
TGTGCCAGCAGCCAGGGACAGGGGTATGAAAAACTGTTTTTT
CASSQGQGYEKLFF
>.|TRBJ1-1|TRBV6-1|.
TGTGCCAGCAGTGAGTCGCTTGGGGACACTGAAGCTTTCTTT
CASSESLGDTEAFF
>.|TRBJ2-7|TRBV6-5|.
TGTGCCAGTACGACGAGGGTCCACGAGCAGTACTTC
CASTTRVHEQYF
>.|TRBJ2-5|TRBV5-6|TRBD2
TGTGCCAGCAGCCCCTTTAGCGGGGGAGAGACCCAGTACTTC
CASSPFSGGETQYF
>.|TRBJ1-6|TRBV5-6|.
TGTGCCAGCAGCTTGGACCTCGGCAGCTACACTTTCAATTCACCCCTCCACTTT
CASSLDLGSYTFNSPLHF
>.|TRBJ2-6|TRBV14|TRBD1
TGTGCCAGCAGCCAAGATAAAAGGGGGCAGGGATTATTTCGCCCCTCTGGGGCCAACGTCCTGACTTTC
CASSQDKRGQGLFRPSGANVLTF
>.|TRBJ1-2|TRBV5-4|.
TGTGCCAGCAGCCCCGTCGGACCAGGGGAAAACTATGGCTACACCTTC
CASSPVGPGENYGYTF
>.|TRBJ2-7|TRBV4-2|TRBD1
TGTGCCAGCAGCCAAGCCGGGACAGGGTTCTACGAGCAGTACTTC
CASSQAGTGFYEQYF
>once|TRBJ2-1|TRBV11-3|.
TGTGCCAGCAGCTTAGATCTAGTGGCCTACAATGAGCAGTTCTTC
CASSLDLVAYNEQFF
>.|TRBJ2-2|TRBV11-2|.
TGTGCCAGCAGCCAAAACACCGGGGAGCTGTTTTTT
CASSQNTGELFF
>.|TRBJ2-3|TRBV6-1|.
TGTGCCAGCAGTGAGCGCACAGATACGCAGTATTTT
CASSERTDTQYF
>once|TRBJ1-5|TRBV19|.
TGTGCCAGTAGTATCCGGCAGGCAGATAGAGGCAATCAGCCCCAGCATTTT
CASSIRQADRGNQPQHF
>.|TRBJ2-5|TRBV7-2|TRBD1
TGTGCCAGCAGCTCGCGACAGGGACAAGAGACCCAGTACTTC
CASSSRQGQETQYF
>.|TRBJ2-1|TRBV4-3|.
TGCGCCAGCAGCCAAGAATGGAGCTCCTACAATGAGCAGTTCTTC
CASSQEWSSYNEQFF
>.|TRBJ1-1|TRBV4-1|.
TGCGCCAGCAGCCACCGCAGGGCCATGAACACTGAAGCTTTCTTT
CASSHRRAMNTEAFF
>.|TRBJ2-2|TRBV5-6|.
TGTGCCAGCAGCTCCGGGGGCCTAGGGGAGCTGTTTTTT
CASSSGGLGELFF
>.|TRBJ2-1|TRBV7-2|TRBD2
TGTGCCAGCCAGCTAGGAGCGGGGGGGTACAATGAGCAGTTCTTC
CASQLGAGGYNEQFF
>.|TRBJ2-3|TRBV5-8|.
TGTGCCAGCAGCTTCTCAGGGACCTCGGGAGATACGCAGTATTTT
CASSFSGTSGDTQYF
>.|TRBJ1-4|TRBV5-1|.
TGCGCCAGCAGTCTAGGAGTAGGAGGGGAAGGGGAAAAACTGTTTTTT
CASSLGVGGEGEKLFF
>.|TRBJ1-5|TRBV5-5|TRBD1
TGTGCCAGCAGCTTACAGGGGACTAAAGGTCAGCCCCAGCATTTT
CASSLQGTKGQPQHF
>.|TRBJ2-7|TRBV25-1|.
TGTGCCAGCAGTGAATTCCTTGCCAACGAGCAGTACTTC
CASSEFLANEQYF
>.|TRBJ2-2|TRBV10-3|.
TGTGCCATCAGTGAGTCTTACCGGGCCTTTAGGGGCACCGGGGAGCTGTTTTTT
CAISESYRAFRGTGELFF
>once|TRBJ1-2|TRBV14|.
TGTGCCAGCAGTCTACAGGGCTATGGCTACACCTTC
CASSLQGYGYTF
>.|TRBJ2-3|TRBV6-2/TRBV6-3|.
TGTGCCAGCAGCGACGCGCAGGGCACAGATACGCAGTATTTT
CASSDAQGTDTQYF
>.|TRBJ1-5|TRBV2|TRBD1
TGTGCCAGCAGCGCTACAGGGGGAGTTCAGCCCCAGCATTTT
CASSATGGVQPQHF